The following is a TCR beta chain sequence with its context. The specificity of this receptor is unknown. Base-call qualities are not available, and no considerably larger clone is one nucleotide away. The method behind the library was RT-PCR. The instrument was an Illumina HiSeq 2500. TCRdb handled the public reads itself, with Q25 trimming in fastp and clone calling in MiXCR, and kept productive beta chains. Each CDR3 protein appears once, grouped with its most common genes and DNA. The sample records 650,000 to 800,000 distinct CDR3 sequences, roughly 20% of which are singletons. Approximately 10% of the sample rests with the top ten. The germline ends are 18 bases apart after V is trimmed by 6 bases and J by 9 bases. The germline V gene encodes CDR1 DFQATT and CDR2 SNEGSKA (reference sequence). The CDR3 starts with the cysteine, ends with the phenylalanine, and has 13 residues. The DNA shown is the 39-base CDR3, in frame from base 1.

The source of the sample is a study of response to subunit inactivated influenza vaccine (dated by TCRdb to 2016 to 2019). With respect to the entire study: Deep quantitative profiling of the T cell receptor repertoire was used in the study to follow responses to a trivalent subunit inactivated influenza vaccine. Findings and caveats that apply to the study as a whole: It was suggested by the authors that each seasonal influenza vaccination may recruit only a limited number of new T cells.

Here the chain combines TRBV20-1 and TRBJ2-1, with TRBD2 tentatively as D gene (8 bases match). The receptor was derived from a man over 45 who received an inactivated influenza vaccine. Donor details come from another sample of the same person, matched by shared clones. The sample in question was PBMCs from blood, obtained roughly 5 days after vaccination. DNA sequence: TGCAGTGCGGACAGGACTAGCATCCTTGAGCAGTTCTTC. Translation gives CSADRTSILEQFF.